The 22 T cell receptor beta chains below all came from one sample that was sequenced in a study of naive and memory T cell subsets (dated by TCRdb to 2017 to 2019). Library preparation employed UMI-ligation and nested PCR. Sequencing relied on an Illumina MiSeq. The beta constant-region primer was an equimolar mix of two oligonucleotides covering both TRBC1 and TRBC2. Using fastp at Q25 and MiXCR, TCRdb reprocessed the public reads and kept productive beta chains. Under each unique CDR3 protein, matching rows form one entry showing the most common genes and DNA. This sample has roughly 91,000 distinct CDR3 sequences in its table, and over 10% of those were observed once. The ten largest clones represent 0.7% to 0.95% of the sample. The sequenced sample was central memory CD4+ T cells from blood. Per the publication, the cell subset or site label means: central memory, CD45RA- CD27+. These receptor sequences come from a human donor in good health.

The table lists this clonotype with a few counts. The rearrangement links TRBV29-1 to TRBJ2-7; D is possibly TRBD1 (5 bases). V dropped 5 bases and J dropped 4 bases, with 15 bases sitting between them. Germline V CDR1 and CDR2: SQVTM, ANQGSEA. This CDR3 comprises 13 residues. Written as DNA, the CDR3 is TGCAGCGTTAGTGACAGTAACCATTACGAGCAGTACTTC. Translating gives CSVSDSNHYEQYF.

The chain joins TRBV7-2 to TRBJ1-5; D unresolved. Trimming took off 3 bases at V and 7 bases at J, with 16 bases between the two ends. The CDR3 covers 15 residues. Looked up from germline, CDR1 is SGHTA and CDR2 is FQGNSA. This CDR3 reads CASSFSHGRLQPQHF. The DNA of the CDR3 is TGTGCCAGCAGCTTTTCACATGGTCGCCTACAGCCCCAGCATTTT.

V is TRBV28 and J is TRBJ2-3; a weak D match, TRBD1 (6 bases). Between the trimmed V and J ends, which lost 6 bases and 3 bases, there was a span of 16 bases. CDR1 MDHEN and CDR2 SYDVKM come from the germline V gene. The CDR3 loop spans 15 amino acids. The DNA of the CDR3 is TGTGCCAGCAGGAACGGACAGAGTAGGACAGATACGCAGTATTTT. Its translation: CASRNGQSRTDTQYF.

This clonotype was counted ten times or more. This chain uses TRBV4-3 with TRBJ2-5, with D unclear. V was shortened by 4 bases and J by 5 bases, with 11 bases between the two germline ends. Germline V gives CDR1 LGHNA, CDR2 YSLEER. This CDR3 is 13 amino acids long. CDR3 protein: CASSRIPWETQYF. The CDR3 bases are TGCGCCAGCAGCCGAATCCCCTGGGAGACCCAGTACTTC.

This clonotype was seen many times. This rearrangement joins TRBV20-1 to TRBJ2-1; 7 bases map to TRBD2. V gave up 6 bases and J gave up 4 bases; unmatched junction bases: 12. The CDR3 runs to 15 residues. CDR1 and CDR2 (germline): DFQATT, SNEGSKA (reference sequence). The CDR3 here is CSAITRGEGYNEQFF. In DNA, the CDR3 is TGCAGTGCCATTACTAGAGGGGAGGGTTACAATGAGCAGTTCTTC.

Many counts were recorded for this clonotype. The chain recombines TRBV5-1 with TRBJ2-2; D gene unclear. Per the germline V gene, CDR1 is SGHRS and CDR2 is YFSETQ. The CDR3 is made up of 13 amino acids. With 0 bases removed from V and 6 bases from J, the gap between germline ends came to 6 bases. The CDR3 DNA sequence: TGCGCCAGCAGCTTGGCAGAATCCGGGGAGCTGTTTTTT. Its protein product is CASSLAESGELFF.

This clonotype was picked up a small number of times. The chain combines TRBV6-5 with TRBJ2-1; either TRBD1 or TRBD2 may fit D (6 bases each). The V gene's germline CDR1 is MNHEY and CDR2 SVGAGI. V shed 5 bases and J shed 8 bases, with 19 bases lying between them. The CDR3 extends over 15 amino acids. CDR3 nucleotides: TGTGCCAGCAGTAAAGGGGGGCCTCCGGGCCATGAGCAGTTCTTC. Residues: CASSKGGPPGHEQFF.

This clonotype was seen repeatedly, ten times or more. This chain links TRBV5-6 with TRBJ2-1; 8 bases are a match to TRBD2. The ends lost 4 bases at V and 5 bases at J; junction bases unmatched: 11. Germline CDR1 reads SGHDT; CDR2 reads YYEEEE. This CDR3 has 16 residues. CDR3 region: CASSPTLAGSHNEQFF. The CDR3 region has the DNA TGTGCCAGCAGCCCGACCTTAGCGGGGTCCCACAATGAGCAGTTCTTC.

This clonotype was detected many times. The rearrangement links TRBV5-4 to TRBJ2-7, with a possible D match to TRBD2 (6 bases). The length of the CDR3 is 14 residues. Germline V CDR1 and CDR2: SGHNT, YYREEE (reference sequence). V dropped 4 bases and J dropped 4 bases, with 15 bases sitting between them. The CDR3 DNA reads TGTGCCAGCAGCCCCCCGGGAGATTCGTACGAGCAGTACTTC. Its protein is CASSPPGDSYEQYF.

This rearrangement joins TRBV12-3 or TRBV12-4 to TRBJ2-7, with 11 bases fitting TRBD2. Germline trimming cut 6 bases from V and 3 bases from J; bases unmatched to any gene: 16. CDR3 length equals 18 residues. The CDR3 region is CASRGRQGGTSGHYEQYF. The DNA for the CDR3 is TGTGCCAGCAGAGGTAGACAGGGAGGGACTAGCGGCCACTACGAGCAGTACTTC.

Only a few counts were recorded for this clonotype. The V gene is TRBV11-1, the J gene TRBJ1-6, with D possibly TRBD1 on 5 matching bases. Trimming removed 5 bases from V and 10 bases from J, with 18 bases in between. The germline V gene has CDR1 SGHAT and CDR2 FQDESV (reference sequence). The CDR3 covers 15 residues. The CDR3 coding sequence is TGTGCCAGCAGCAAAGGGACCGGGACGAGGTCACCCCTCCACTTT. As protein: CASSKGTGTRSPLHF.

The V and J genes are TRBV12-3 or TRBV12-4 and TRBJ1-5; TRBD1 is a possible D gene (6 bases). The V gene lost 7 bases and the J gene lost 1 base, with 11 bases spanning the gap. This CDR3 has 14 amino acids. Written as DNA, the CDR3 is TGTGCCAGCACGGGGGGGCGCAGCAATCAGCCCCAGCATTTT. Protein sequence: CASTGGRSNQPQHF.

This clonotype was recorded at least ten times. The chain is built from TRBV29-1 and TRBJ1-3, with D maybe TRBD1 (6 bases). Germline CDR1 reads SQVTM; CDR2 reads ANQGSEA. V lost 6 bases, J lost 4 bases, and 10 bases lay in between. The CDR3 spans 12 residues. CDR3 in DNA: TGCAGCGTCAGGGGAACGGGAAACACCATATATTTT. It specifies CSVRGTGNTIYF.

At least ten counts were recorded for this clonotype. This chain joins TRBV5-5 and TRBJ2-7; D gene ambiguous. This CDR3 has 15 amino acids. The V gene lost 2 bases and the J gene lost 2 bases, with 14 bases spanning the gap. Germline values: CDR1 SGHKS, CDR2 YYEKEE (reference sequence). The CDR3 protein is CASSFGPIGPYEQYF. DNA of the CDR3: TGTGCCAGCAGCTTTGGCCCAATAGGCCCCTACGAGCAGTACTTC.

This clonotype was detected only a few times. The rearrangement joins TRBV7-3 to TRBJ2-1, with D perhaps matching TRBD2 (6 bases). Trimming shortened V by 1 base and J by 7 bases, and 14 bases separated the two germline ends. The CDR3 runs 15 residues. In germline, CDR1 is SGHTA, CDR2 FQGTGA. The CDR3 nucleotides read TGTGCCAGCAGCTTAAAGTTCGGGAGCGCGAATGAGCAGTTCTTC. This gives the protein CASSLKFGSANEQFF.

CDR3 in amino acids: CASSMDSYSGNTIYF. For the CDR3, the DNA is TGTGCCAGCAGTATGGACAGCTACTCTGGAAACACCATATATTTT. V gene TRBV12-3 or TRBV12-4 combines with J gene TRBJ1-3; tentative D call: TRBD1 (6 bases). The V and J ends lost 5 bases and 0 bases respectively, with 11 bases between them. The CDR3 spans 15 residues.

This clonotype has a count of ten or more. This sequence joins TRBV30 and TRBJ2-2; D might be TRBD2 (5 bases). CDR3 length equals 14 residues. The V gene lost 5 bases and the J gene lost 6 bases, with 16 bases spanning the gap. The germline V gene encodes CDR1 GTSNPN and CDR2 SVGIG (reference sequence). The DNA for the CDR3 is TGTGCCTGGGCCCCGGGGTCGGCGGCCGGGGAGCTGTTTTTT. It codes for CAWAPGSAAGELFF.

This clonotype showed up many times. The chain couples TRBV20-1 to TRBJ1-1, with TRBD1 identical over 7 bases. This CDR3 spans 15 amino acids. V lost 4 bases to trimming and J lost 6 bases; unmatched junction nucleotides: 14. Germline loops: CDR1 DFQATT, CDR2 SNEGSKA (reference sequence). CDR3 in amino acids: CSATTPLLGGSEAFF. DNA for the CDR3: TGCAGTGCTACCACCCCCCTATTAGGGGGCTCTGAAGCTTTCTTT.

This rearrangement joins TRBV2 to TRBJ1-5; weak D call: TRBD1 (5 bases). With 8 bases removed from V and 6 bases from J, the gap between germline ends came to 11 bases. Looked up from germline, CDR1 is SNHLY and CDR2 is FYNNEI. This CDR3 region has 12 residues. The CDR3 sequence: CASARGSQPQHF. The CDR3 bases are TGTGCCAGCGCCCGGGGGAGTCAGCCCCAGCATTTT.

There are many counts of this clonotype. The V call is TRBV6-5, the J call TRBJ1-2; possible D gene TRBD1, 6 bases. V dropped 5 bases and J dropped 2 bases, with 12 bases sitting between them. In germline, CDR1 is MNHEY, CDR2 SVGAGI. This CDR3 comprises 14 residues. CDR3 in DNA: TGTGCCAGCAGTCGTAACAGGGACAACTATGGCTACACCTTC. It specifies CASSRNRDNYGYTF.

A note on this clonotype: This may stem from a read error, because a much larger clone lies one nucleotide away. The V gene is TRBV7-9, the J gene TRBJ1-5; D unclear. The CDR3 has 12 amino acids. CDR1 is SEHNR, CDR2 FQNEAQ, per germline (reference sequence). V shed 1 base and J shed 5 bases, with 3 bases lying between them. The DNA for the CDR3 is TGTGCCAGCAGCTTAGATTATCAGCCCCAGCATTTT. It encodes CASSLDYQPQHF.

V and J are TRBV5-1 and TRBJ2-2; the D is unclear. Trimming removed 6 bases from V and 3 bases from J, with 12 bases in between. Germline V CDR1 and CDR2: SGHRS, YFSETQ. There are 14 residues in the CDR3. The CDR3 DNA is TGCGCCAGCACCTCAGGTTCTTACACCGGGGAGCTGTTTTTT. Translating it yields CASTSGSYTGELFF.